This record looks at one T cell receptor beta chain sequence and its context. The antigen is unknown. This specimen belongs to a study of cytomegalovirus exposure and HLA in healthy donors. Points from the study as a whole: V segments that were indistinguishable, TRBV6-2 and TRBV6-3 among them, were omitted from analysis. Productive rates of about 87% or about 30% were seen for most TCR beta V segments in an earlier analysis.

PCR was performed using 60 Vbeta and 13 Jbeta primers. Clones were sequenced by immunoSEQ multiplex PCR, and TCRdb holds only the in-frame ones, with some missing. The table includes about 160,000 clones, 86% detected once. The junction had 13 bases not matched to a gene; V was cut back by 8 bases and J by 3 bases. The CDR3 is made up of 17 amino acids. The germline V gene has CDR1 SNHLY and CDR2 FYNNEI. The gene calls are TRBV2 and TRBJ1-3; 10 bases line up with TRBD1. The sequence was collected from a young woman in good health and CMV-seronegative. The sample was PBMCs. The CDR3 sequence is CASGGVGTGDYGNTIYF. The DNA of the CDR3 is TGTGCCAGCGGAGGGGTCGGGACAGGGGACTATGGAAACACCATATATTTT.